These 21 T cell receptor beta chains originate from one sample sequenced in a study of blood T cell repertoires in COVID-19. TCRdb keeps only in-frame clones here, not all; method: immunoSEQ multiplex PCR. The sample holds roughly 260,000 clones, less than 90% seen once. Sample: peripheral blood. These receptors originate from a man aged 55 to 70 who had recovered from COVID-19.

This clone has only one observation. This chain connects TRBV21-1 to TRBJ2-7; TRBD1 was called by the table and not checked on the DNA. TRBV21-1 is termed a pseudogene. The CDR3 runs 12 residues. Here the CDR3 DNA reads TGTGCCGGGACAGGGGGCTCGCACGAGCAGTACTTC. Residues: CAGTGGSHEQYF.

The chain couples TRBV7-8 to TRBJ2-7; TRBD2 might be the D (5 bases). Deletions cut 4 bases from V and 2 bases from J, with 12 bases between. CDR3 length equals 14 residues. CDR1 SGHVS and CDR2 FQNEAQ come from the germline V gene. CDR3 nucleotides: TGTGCCAGCAGCTCATTCGGGAATACCTACGAGCAGTACTTC. Residues: CASSSFGNTYEQYF.

Details on this clone: Other DNA sequences in this sample translate to the same CDR3. The rearrangement joins TRBV5-1 to TRBJ2-1; 7 bases are a match to TRBD1. Germline V gives CDR1 SGHRS, CDR2 YFSETQ. CDR3 length: 14 residues. Unmatched junction bases numbered 1, after V lost 2 bases and J lost 2 bases. CDR3 bases: TGCGCCAGCAGCTTAGGGGGCCCCTACAATGAGCAGTTCTTC. Translated: CASSLGGPYNEQFF.

J is TRBJ1-6 and V is TRBV5-1, with no clear D. CDR1 and CDR2 (germline): SGHRS, YFSETQ. This CDR3 has 12 amino acids. Trimming took 7 bases from V and 7 from J, leaving 9 bases between them. In nucleotides, the CDR3 is TGCGCCAGCTCAACTTCAAATTCACCCCTCCACTTT. This sequence encodes CASSTSNSPLHF.

The chain has TRBV27 and TRBJ1-6; 7 positions match TRBD1. Germline CDR1 MNHEY, CDR2 SMNVEV (reference sequence). After removal of 6 bases from V and 1 base from J, the junction contained 6 bases not matched to a gene. The CDR3 runs to 16 residues. The CDR3: CASSRTGASYNSPLHF. CDR3 nucleotide sequence: TGTGCCAGCAGCAGAACAGGGGCGTCCTATAATTCACCCCTCCACTTT.

The J gene is TRBJ1-5, the V gene TRBV2, with 8 nucleotides matching TRBD1. Germline CDR1 SNHLY, CDR2 FYNNEI. CDR3 length: 15 amino acids. V gave up 4 bases and J gave up 9 bases; unmatched junction bases: 11. Here the CDR3 DNA reads TGTGCCAGCAGTGGAGGGACAGGTATGGAGGTGCCCCAGCATTTT. It codes for CASSGGTGMEVPQHF. Full variable domain (outside the CDR3, taken from reference TRBV2 and TRBJ1-5): EPEVTQTPSHQVTQMGQEVILRCVPISNHLYFYWYRQILGQKVEFLVSFYNNEISEKSEIFDDQFSVERPDGSNFTLKIRSTKLEDSAMYFCASSGGTGMEVPQHFGDGTRLSIL.

The chain combines TRBV6-2 or TRBV6-3 with TRBJ1-5; D possibly corresponds to TRBD1 (5 bases). The V gene lost 0 bases and the J gene lost 2 bases, with 11 bases spanning the gap. The CDR3 totals 16 residues. CDR1 is MNHEY and CDR2 is SVGEGT in the germline V gene. The DNA of the CDR3 is TGTGCCAGCAGTTACTCGGGGGGAAGTGGCAATCAGCCCCAGCATTTT. This encodes CASSYSGGSGNQPQHF.

The genes are TRBV7-2 and TRBJ2-3; 11 bases are a match to TRBD2. The CDR3 runs to 16 residues. V lost 1 base to trimming and J lost 6 bases; unmatched junction nucleotides: 6. Germline V gene data show CDR1 as SGHTA and CDR2 as FQGNSA. In DNA form, the CDR3 reads TGTGCCAGCAGCTTAGGGACTAGCGGGTGGCTGGATACGCAGTATTTT. This encodes CASSLGTSGWLDTQYF.

The chain carries TRBV4-1 and TRBJ2-7, with 11 bases that match TRBD1. CDR3 size: 14 residues. J lost 6 bases, V lost 1 base, and 2 bases had no gene match. Germline V gives CDR1 MGHRA, CDR2 YSYEKL. CDR3 sequence: CASSQGGQGGEQYF. Written as DNA, the CDR3 is TGCGCCAGCAGCCAAGGGGGACAGGGGGGCGAGCAGTACTTC.

This rearrangement joins TRBV7-2 to TRBJ2-1; D possibly corresponds to TRBD1 (6 bases). The CDR3 consists of 11 residues. Looked up from germline, CDR1 is SGHTA and CDR2 is FQGNSA. Trimming pared 4 bases from V and 8 bases from J, leaving 6 bases between. The CDR3: CASSYRDEQFF. The CDR3 region has the DNA TGTGCCAGCAGCTACAGGGATGAGCAGTTCTTC.

This chain links TRBV15 with TRBJ1-5, with 9 bases lining up with TRBD1. This CDR3 is built from 21 residues. From germline, CDR1 is LNHNV and CDR2 YYDKDF (reference sequence). V gave up 0 bases and J gave up 2 bases; unmatched junction bases: 17. In nucleotides, the CDR3 is TGTGCCACCAGCAGAGAGTGGAGGGGGGGACAGGGCGCATATGGCAATCAGCCCCAGCATTTT. It translates to CATSREWRGGQGAYGNQPQHF. Supplemented by reference TRBV15 and TRBJ1-5, the full variable domain reads DAMVIQNPRYQVTQFGKPVTLSCSQTLNHNVMYWYQQKSSQAPKLLFHYYDKDFNNEADTPDNFQSRRPNTSFCFLDIRSPGLGDTAMYLCATSREWRGGQGAYGNQPQHFGDGTRLSIL.

The rearrangement links TRBV29-1 to TRBJ1-1; D gene ambiguous. The CDR3 runs 13 residues. CDR1 is SQVTM and CDR2 is ANQGSEA in the germline V gene. V lost 2 bases and J lost 0, with 7 bases in between. The CDR3 spells CSVERRLNTEAFF. The CDR3 DNA sequence: TGCAGCGTTGAACGTCGGTTGAACACTGAAGCTTTCTTT.

V gene TRBV18 combines with J gene TRBJ2-3; D uncertain. Germline V gene data show CDR1 as KGHSH and CDR2 as LQKENI. V lost 0 bases and J lost 7, with 11 bases in between. The CDR3 sequence is 14 residues long. In DNA form, the CDR3 reads TGTGCCAGCTCACCACCGAACCGGGTCCATACGCAGTATTTT. This codes for CASSPPNRVHTQYF.

The rearrangement joins TRBV6-1 to TRBJ2-3, with TRBD1 identical over 8 bases. This CDR3 has 16 residues. V gave up 4 bases and J gave up 1 base; unmatched junction bases: 7. Looked up from germline, CDR1 is MNHNS and CDR2 is SASEGT. The CDR3 bases are TGTGCCAGCAGTGCTTTGACAGGGGCAGGCACAGATACGCAGTATTTT. Protein: CASSALTGAGTDTQYF.

V gene TRBV6-6 combines with J gene TRBJ2-5; 14 bases fit TRBD2. This CDR3 has 17 amino acids. J gave up 7 bases and V 5 bases, and 12 bases lay outside the gene matches. Per the germline V gene, CDR1 is MNHNY and CDR2 is SVGAGI (reference sequence). The CDR3 region has the DNA TGTGCCAGCAGTCCCCCCTCATCGACTAGCGGGGGGGGGACCCAGTACTTC. Translation: CASSPPSSTSGGGTQYF.

This rearrangement joins TRBV19 to TRBJ2-1; unclear D gene. The CDR3 totals 14 residues. Between the trimmed V and J ends, which lost 8 bases and 0 bases, there was a span of 11 bases. The germline gives CDR1 LNHDA, CDR2 SQIVND (reference sequence). This CDR3 reads CASAHGGSYNEQFF. CDR3 DNA: TGTGCCAGTGCGCATGGCGGCTCCTACAATGAGCAGTTCTTC.

The chain combines TRBV10-3 with TRBJ1-5; the D is unclear. Germline-derived CDR1 and CDR2 are ENHRY and SYGVKD. V was cut by 0 bases and J by 5 bases, with 5 bases left in between. The CDR3 is 13 amino acids. The CDR3 coding sequence is TGTGCCATCAGTGAGTCGGTAGATCAGCCCCAGCATTTT. Encoded protein: CAISESVDQPQHF.

The J gene is TRBJ2-1, the V gene TRBV6-1, with D possibly being TRBD1 (5 bases). Germline V gives CDR1 MNHNS, CDR2 SASEGT. Trimming pared 0 bases from V and 8 bases from J, leaving 20 bases between. The CDR3 spans 17 residues. The CDR3 here is CASSEALLRGSRHEQFF. CDR3 DNA: TGTGCCAGCAGTGAAGCGCTTCTTAGGGGATCTCGCCATGAGCAGTTCTTC.

This chain uses TRBV5-1 with TRBJ1-2; D is perhaps TRBD1 (6 bases). In germline, CDR1 is SGHRS, CDR2 YFSETQ. This CDR3 has 14 residues. V lost 0 bases to trimming and J lost 3 bases, with 9 bases between them. Here the CDR3 reads CASSLVSGDYGYTF. The CDR3 bases are TGCGCCAGCAGCTTGGTTTCAGGGGACTATGGCTACACCTTC.

The CDR3 sequence: CASTLSGVNEKLFF. The DNA for the CDR3 is TGTGCCAGCACCCTTTCGGGGGTTAATGAAAAACTGTTTTTT. This sequence joins TRBV7-2 and TRBJ1-4, with D possibly TRBD1 on 5 matching bases. V dropped 7 bases and J dropped 4 bases, with 13 bases sitting between them. This CDR3 is 14 amino acids long. The germline gives CDR1 SGHTA, CDR2 FQGNSA.

The chain uses TRBV9 and TRBJ2-5; the D gene is possibly TRBD2 (6 bases). Germline CDR1 is SGDLS and CDR2 is YYNGEE. This CDR3 contains 15 residues. V gave up 5 bases and J gave up 10 bases, with 24 bases separating them. CDR3 sequence: CASSTSGTSGEGQYF. The CDR3 DNA reads TGTGCCAGCAGTACCTCCGGGACGTCGGGGGAAGGCCAGTACTTC.